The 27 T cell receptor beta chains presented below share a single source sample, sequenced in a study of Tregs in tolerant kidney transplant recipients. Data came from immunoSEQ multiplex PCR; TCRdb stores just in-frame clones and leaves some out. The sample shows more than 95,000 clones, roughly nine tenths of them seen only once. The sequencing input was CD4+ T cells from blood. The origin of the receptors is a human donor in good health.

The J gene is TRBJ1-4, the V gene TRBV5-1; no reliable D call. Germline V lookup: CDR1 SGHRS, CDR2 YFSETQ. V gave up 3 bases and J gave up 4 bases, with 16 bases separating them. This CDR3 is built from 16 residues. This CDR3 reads CASSSKAAGGNEKLFF. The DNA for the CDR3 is TGCGCCAGCAGCTCCAAGGCGGCGGGCGGTAATGAAAAACTGTTTTTT.

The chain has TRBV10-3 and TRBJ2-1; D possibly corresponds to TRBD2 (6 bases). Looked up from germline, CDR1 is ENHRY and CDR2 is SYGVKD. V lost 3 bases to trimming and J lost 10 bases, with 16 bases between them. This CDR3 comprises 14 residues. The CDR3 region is CAISELGPRGEQFF. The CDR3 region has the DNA TGTGCCATCAGTGAATTGGGGCCGCGGGGAGAGCAGTTCTTC.

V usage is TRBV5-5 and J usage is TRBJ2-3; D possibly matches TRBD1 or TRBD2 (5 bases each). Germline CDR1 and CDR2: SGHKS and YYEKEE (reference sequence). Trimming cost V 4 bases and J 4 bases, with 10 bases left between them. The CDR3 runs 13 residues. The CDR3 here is CASSPMGADTQYF. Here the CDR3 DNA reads TGTGCCAGCAGCCCGATGGGGGCAGATACGCAGTATTTT.

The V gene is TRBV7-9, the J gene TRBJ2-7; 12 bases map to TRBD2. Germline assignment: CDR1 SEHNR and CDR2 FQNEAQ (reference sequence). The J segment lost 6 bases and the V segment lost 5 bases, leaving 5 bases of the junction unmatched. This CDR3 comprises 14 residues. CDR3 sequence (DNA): TGTGCCAGCAGCCTGGAACTAGCGGGAGGCGAGCAGTACTTC. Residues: CASSLELAGGEQYF.

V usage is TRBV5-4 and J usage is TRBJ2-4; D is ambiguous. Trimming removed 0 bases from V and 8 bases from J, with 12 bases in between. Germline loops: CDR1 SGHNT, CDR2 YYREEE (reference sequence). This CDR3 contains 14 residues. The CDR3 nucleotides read TGTGCCAGCAGCTTGGAGGGCAGGTTGGACATTCAGTACTTC. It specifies CASSLEGRLDIQYF.

The CDR3 reads CASSGRGGQIGSYEQYF. The CDR3 DNA follows: TGTGCCAGCAGCGGCCGTGGGGGGCAAATCGGCTCCTACGAGCAGTACTTC. V is TRBV9 and J is TRBJ2-7; the D gene could be TRBD1 or TRBD2 (6 bases each). V lost 3 bases, J lost 0 bases, and 19 bases lay in between. The CDR3 contains 17 residues. Germline assignment: CDR1 SGDLS and CDR2 YYNGEE.

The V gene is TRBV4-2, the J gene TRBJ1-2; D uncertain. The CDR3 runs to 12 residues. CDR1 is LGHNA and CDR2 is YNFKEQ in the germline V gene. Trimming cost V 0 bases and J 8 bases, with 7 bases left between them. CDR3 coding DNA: TGTGCCAGCAGCCAAGAACGGTTAGGCTACACCTTC. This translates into CASSQERLGYTF.

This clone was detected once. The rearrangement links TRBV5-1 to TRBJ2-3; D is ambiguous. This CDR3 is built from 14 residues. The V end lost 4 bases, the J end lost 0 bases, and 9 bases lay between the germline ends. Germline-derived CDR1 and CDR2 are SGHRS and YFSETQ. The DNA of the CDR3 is TGCGCCAGCAGCGTGGACCTCAGCACAGATACGCAGTATTTT. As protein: CASSVDLSTDTQYF.

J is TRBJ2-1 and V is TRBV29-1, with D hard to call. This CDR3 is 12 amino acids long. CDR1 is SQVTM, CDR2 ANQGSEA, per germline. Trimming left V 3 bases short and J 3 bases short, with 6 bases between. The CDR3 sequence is CSVDADYNEQFF. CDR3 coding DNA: TGCAGCGTTGACGCGGACTACAATGAGCAGTTCTTC.

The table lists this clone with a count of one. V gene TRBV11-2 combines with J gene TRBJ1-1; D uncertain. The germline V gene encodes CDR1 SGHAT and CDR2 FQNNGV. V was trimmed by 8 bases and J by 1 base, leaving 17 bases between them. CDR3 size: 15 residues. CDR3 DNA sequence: TGTGCCAGCCTGTGGCCCCTAAGCTCGAACACTGAAGCTTTCTTT. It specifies CASLWPLSSNTEAFF.

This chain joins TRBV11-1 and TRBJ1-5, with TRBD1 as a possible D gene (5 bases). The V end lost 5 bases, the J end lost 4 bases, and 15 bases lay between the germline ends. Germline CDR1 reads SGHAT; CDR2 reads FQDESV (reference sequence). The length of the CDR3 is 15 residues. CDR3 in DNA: TGTGCCAGCAGCCGAGGGGACGGAAATAATCAGCCCCAGCATTTT. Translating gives CASSRGDGNNQPQHF.

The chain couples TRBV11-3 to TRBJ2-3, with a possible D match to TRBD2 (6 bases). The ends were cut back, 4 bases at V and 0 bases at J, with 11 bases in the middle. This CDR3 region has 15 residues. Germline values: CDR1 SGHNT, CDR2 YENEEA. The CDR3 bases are TGTGCCAGCAGCTCTAGTGGACTAAGCACAGATACGCAGTATTTT. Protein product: CASSSSGLSTDTQYF.

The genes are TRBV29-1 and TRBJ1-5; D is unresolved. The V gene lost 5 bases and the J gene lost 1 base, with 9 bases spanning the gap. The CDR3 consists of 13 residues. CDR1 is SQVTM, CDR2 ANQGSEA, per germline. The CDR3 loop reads CSVQGGSNQPQHF. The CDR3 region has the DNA TGCAGCGTTCAAGGAGGGAGCAATCAGCCCCAGCATTTT.

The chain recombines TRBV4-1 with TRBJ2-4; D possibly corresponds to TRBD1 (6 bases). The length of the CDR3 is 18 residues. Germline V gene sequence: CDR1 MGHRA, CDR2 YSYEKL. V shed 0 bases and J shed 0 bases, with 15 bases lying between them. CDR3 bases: TGCGCCAGCAGCCAAGAGTTTGGCAGGGGTTTAGCCAAAAACATTCAGTACTTC. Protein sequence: CASSQEFGRGLAKNIQYF.

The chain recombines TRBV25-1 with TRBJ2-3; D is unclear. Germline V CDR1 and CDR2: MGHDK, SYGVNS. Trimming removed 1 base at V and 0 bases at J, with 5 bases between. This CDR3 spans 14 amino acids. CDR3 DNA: TGTGCCAGCAGTGAATCCTCAAGCACAGATACGCAGTATTTT. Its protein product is CASSESSSTDTQYF.

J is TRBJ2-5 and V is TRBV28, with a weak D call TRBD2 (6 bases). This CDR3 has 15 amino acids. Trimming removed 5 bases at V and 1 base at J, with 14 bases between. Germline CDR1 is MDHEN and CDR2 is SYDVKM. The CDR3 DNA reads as TGTGCCAGCAGTCGCGGGGCCCCGACCCAAGAGACCCAGTACTTC. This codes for CASSRGAPTQETQYF.

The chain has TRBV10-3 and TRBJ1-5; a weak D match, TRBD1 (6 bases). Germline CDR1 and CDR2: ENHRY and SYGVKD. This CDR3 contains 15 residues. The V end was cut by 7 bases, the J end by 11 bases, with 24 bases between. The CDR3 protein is CAIKEWTDRSGAQHF. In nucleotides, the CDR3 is TGTGCCATCAAGGAATGGACAGACAGATCGGGAGCCCAGCATTTT.

CDR3 sequence: CASSSPGREQYF. The CDR3 DNA is TGTGCCAGCAGCTCCCCAGGGCGCGAGCAGTACTTC. The rearrangement uses TRBV7-6 and TRBJ2-7; TRBD1 is a possible D gene (5 bases). The germline V gene has CDR1 SGHVS and CDR2 FNYEAQ. V was cut by 4 bases and J by 6 bases, with 10 bases left in between. This CDR3 has 12 residues.

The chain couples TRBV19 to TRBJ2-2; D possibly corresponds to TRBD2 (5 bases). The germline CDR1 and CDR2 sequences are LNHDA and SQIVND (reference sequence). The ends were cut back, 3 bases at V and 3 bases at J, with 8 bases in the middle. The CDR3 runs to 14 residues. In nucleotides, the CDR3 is TGTGCCAGTAGTATGGGGAGAGACACCGGGGAGCTGTTTTTT. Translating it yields CASSMGRDTGELFF.

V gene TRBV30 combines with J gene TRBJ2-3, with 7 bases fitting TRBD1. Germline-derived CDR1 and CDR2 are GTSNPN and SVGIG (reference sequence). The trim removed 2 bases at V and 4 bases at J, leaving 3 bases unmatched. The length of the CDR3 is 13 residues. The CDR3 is CAWSRQGPDTQYF. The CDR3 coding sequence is TGTGCCTGGAGTCGACAGGGCCCAGATACGCAGTATTTT.

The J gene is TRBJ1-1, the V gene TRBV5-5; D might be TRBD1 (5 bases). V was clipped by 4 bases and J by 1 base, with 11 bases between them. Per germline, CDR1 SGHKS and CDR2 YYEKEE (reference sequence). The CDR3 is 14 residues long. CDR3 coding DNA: TGTGCCAGCAGCAATCGACAGAGGAACACTGAAGCTTTCTTT. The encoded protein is CASSNRQRNTEAFF.

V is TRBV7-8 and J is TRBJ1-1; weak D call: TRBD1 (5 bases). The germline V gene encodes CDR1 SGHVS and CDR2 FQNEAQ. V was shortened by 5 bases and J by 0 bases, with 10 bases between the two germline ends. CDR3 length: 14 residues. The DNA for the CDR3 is TGTGCCAGCAGCAGGGACGCAGTGAACACTGAAGCTTTCTTT. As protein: CASSRDAVNTEAFF.

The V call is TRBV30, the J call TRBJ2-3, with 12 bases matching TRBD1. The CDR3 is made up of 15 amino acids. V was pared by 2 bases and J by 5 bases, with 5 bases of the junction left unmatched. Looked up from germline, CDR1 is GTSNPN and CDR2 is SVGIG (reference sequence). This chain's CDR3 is CAWSWGQGAKDTQYF. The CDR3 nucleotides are TGTGCCTGGAGTTGGGGACAGGGGGCTAAAGATACGCAGTATTTT.

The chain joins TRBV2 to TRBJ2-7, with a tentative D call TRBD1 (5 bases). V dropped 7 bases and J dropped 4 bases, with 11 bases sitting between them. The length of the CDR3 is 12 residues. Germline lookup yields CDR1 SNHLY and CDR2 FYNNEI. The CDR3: CASTPRDYEQYF. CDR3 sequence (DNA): TGTGCCAGCACCCCCAGGGATTACGAGCAGTACTTC.

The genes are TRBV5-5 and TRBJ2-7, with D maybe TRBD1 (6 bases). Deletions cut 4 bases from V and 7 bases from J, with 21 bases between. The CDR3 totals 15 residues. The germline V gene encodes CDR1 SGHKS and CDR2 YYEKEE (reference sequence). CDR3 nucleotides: TGTGCCAGCAGCCGCGGTACAGGGAGTACTGGGGAGCAGTACTTC. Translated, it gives CASSRGTGSTGEQYF.

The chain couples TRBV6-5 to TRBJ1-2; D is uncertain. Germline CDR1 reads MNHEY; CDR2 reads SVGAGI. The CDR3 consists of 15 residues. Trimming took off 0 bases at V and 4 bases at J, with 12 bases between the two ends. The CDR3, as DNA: TGTGCCAGCAGTTACTCGTTCCGGCAGTCCTATGGCTACACCTTC. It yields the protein CASSYSFRQSYGYTF.

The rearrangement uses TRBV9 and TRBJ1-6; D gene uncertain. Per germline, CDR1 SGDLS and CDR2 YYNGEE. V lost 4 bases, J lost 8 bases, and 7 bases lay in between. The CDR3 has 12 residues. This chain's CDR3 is CASSSSDSPLHF. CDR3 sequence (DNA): TGTGCCAGCAGCTCTTCAGATTCACCCCTCCACTTT.